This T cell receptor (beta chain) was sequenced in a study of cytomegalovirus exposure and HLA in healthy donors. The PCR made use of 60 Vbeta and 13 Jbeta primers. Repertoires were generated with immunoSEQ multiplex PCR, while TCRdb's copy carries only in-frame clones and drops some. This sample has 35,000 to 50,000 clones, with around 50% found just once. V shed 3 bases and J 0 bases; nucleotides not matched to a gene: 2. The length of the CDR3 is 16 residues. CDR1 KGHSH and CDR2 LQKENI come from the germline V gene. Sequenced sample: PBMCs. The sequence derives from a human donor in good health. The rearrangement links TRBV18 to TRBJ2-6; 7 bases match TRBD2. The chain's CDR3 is CASSPAGDSGANVLTF. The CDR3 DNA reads TGTGCCAGCTCACCGGCGGGAGACTCTGGGGCCAACGTCCTGACTTTC.